This TCR beta chain was captured by sequencing in a study of T cell responses to AZD1222 COVID-19 vaccine. Study in general: Second-dose intervals near 4 or 12 weeks were combined. General study results and limits: Nearly half of spike-specific TCRs reportedly target variant regions that are unmutated in the B.1.351 and B.1.1.7 variants. The study found vaccine-associated CD4 TCRs spanning spike, dominant at 160-218 and 743-854. Sampling that yielded the repertoires occurred only after the peak T cell response.

As to this clone: Its antigen is not known.

Some clones are missing from TCRdb's copy, which holds only in-frame ones; the method was immunoSEQ multiplex PCR. Here the sample spans more than 150,000 clones, approximately 90% being singletons. The specimen was peripheral blood, collected on day 0 of AZD1222 vaccination. The sequence was obtained from an adult in good health.

CDR3 in DNA: TGTGCCAGCAGTTTAGGGGGCGCAAAGGCCGGGGAGCTGTTTTTT. It specifies CASSLGGAKAGELFF. The rearrangement uses TRBV28 and TRBJ2-2, with D possibly TRBD1 on 6 matching bases. V lost 2 bases, J lost 6 bases, and 13 bases lay in between. CDR1 is MDHEN, CDR2 SYDVKM, per germline. CDR3 size: 15 residues.